This T cell receptor (beta chain) comes out of a study of monozygotic twins with inflammatory bowel disease (dated by TCRdb to between 2019 and 2020). For the wider study: In total, 28 monozygotic twin pairs made up the full study: 19 Danish pairs, all IBD-discordant, plus nine German pairs, of which four were IBD-concordant and five were IBD-discordant. The search for disease-associated traits relied mainly on comparing IBD patients with their genetically identical healthy co-twins within discordant pairs. Each individual had, on average, about 151 000 unique TCRalpha sequences and 181 000 unique TCRbeta sequences available for analysis.

On this clonotype itself: Its binding antigen is unknown.

Library preparation used 5' RACE. Each TCR library was prepared from around 3,200 ng of total RNA. For each sample, cDNA synthesis with SMARTScribe reverse transcriptase was split into eight separate reactions. During cDNA synthesis, template switching introduced unique molecular identifiers that contained a 6-nucleotide sample barcode. TCRalpha and TCRbeta cDNA was amplified by two nested PCRs of around 16 and 10 cycles, with bead purification after each PCR. Before amplification, the cDNA was treated with uracil DNA-glycosylase and purified using the QIAquick PCR purification kit. The second PCR added Illumina TruSeq-compatible adapters along with sample-specific barcodes. TapeStation and Qubit were used to check library quality and concentration, and 4 to 6 ng of each library went into the pool. Sequencing of the pooled libraries was done on an Illumina HiSeq2500 single-index Rapid Run using custom sequencing primers and 2 x 100 bp reads. Under the source paper's analysis protocol: MiGEC version 1.2.6 was used for UMI-based consensus assembly to correct PCR and sequencing errors. MiXCR version 2.1.1 was used for V(D)J alignment, clonotype assembly and CDR3 extraction. To normalise gene usage, clonotype sharing and MAIT/NKT TCR abundance, the top 1000, 10 000 and 20 000 clonotypes in each sample were analysed. After downsampling to 27 000 UMIs, diversity was calculated as the inverse Simpson index using the vegan R package. Paired Mann-Whitney U tests were applied to discordant twin pairs, and Benjamini-Hochberg correction was used for multiple testing. After TCRdb reprocessed the reads, each CDR3 protein sequence was kept as one row, without DNA. Here the V and J calls rest on TCRdb's processing, not on the authors' analysis. This sample's table contains approximately 150,000 distinct CDR3 sequences. Approximately 2.4% of the sample rests with the top ten.

From each donor, an approximately 2.3 ml peripheral blood sample was collected into PAXgene tubes and kept at -80 degrees C. Total RNA was isolated from whole blood with the PAXgene blood miRNA kit on an automated QIAcube, without T cell sorting. Peripheral blood from monozygotic twin pairs concordant or discordant for inflammatory bowel disease was subjected to deep TCRalpha and TCRbeta repertoire profiling with unique molecular barcoding. Smoking habits were recorded for all twin pairs, with individuals classified as current, former or never smokers. CDR1 MNHNS and CDR2 SASEGT are derived from the germline V gene. Inclusive of the bounding cysteine and phenylalanine, the CDR3 is 14 residues long. No DNA has been recorded. Overall results and qualifications from the work: No difference in repertoire similarity was observed between concordant and discordant twins, possibly owing to limited statistical power. The analysis was unable to tell apart different T cell subtypes. Because patients received different immunosuppressive treatments, the repertoires may have picked up extra background noise and variability between individuals. Fewer clonotypes were shared with other individuals by IBD patients than by healthy twins, most markedly in patients showing signs of disease activity. Measured by the inverse Simpson index, TCRbeta repertoire diversity was lower in IBD patients than in their healthy co-twins. No single strong signal or clonotype linked to IBD turned up in the results, so the idea that one exists was not supported.

The origin of this receptor is a human donor with ulcerative colitis or Crohn's disease, or a healthy co-twin of an affected twin (not recorded which). Sequenced: blood. The chain employs TRBV6-1 and TRBJ2-3; the TCRdb D gene call, TRBD2, has no DNA to confirm it. The CDR3 amino acid sequence is: CASSGASGGDTQYF.